Sequencing of this T cell receptor beta chain was carried out in a study of T cell responses to AZD1222 COVID-19 vaccine. The method was immunoSEQ multiplex PCR; TCRdb's version includes in-frame clones alone and lacks a portion of them. The sample consists of 25,000 to 35,000 clones, roughly 89% of them appearing once. Concerning this clone itself: As yet, its antigen is unknown.

Trimming took 2 bases from V and 8 from J, leaving 16 bases between them. The CDR3 is 15 residues long. Germline V CDR1 and CDR2: SNHLY, FYNNEI. Study results and caveats: At study baseline, merely five or six AZD1222 recipients were seropositive.

The origin of this receptor is an adult in good health. Sequencing used peripheral blood, obtained on day 0 of AZD1222 vaccination. The V call is TRBV2, the J call TRBJ1-3; possible D gene TRBD1, 6 bases. CDR3 region: CASSEQGTPGDTIYF. Written as DNA, the CDR3 is TGTGCCAGCAGTGAACAGGGGACACCCGGCGACACCATATATTTT.